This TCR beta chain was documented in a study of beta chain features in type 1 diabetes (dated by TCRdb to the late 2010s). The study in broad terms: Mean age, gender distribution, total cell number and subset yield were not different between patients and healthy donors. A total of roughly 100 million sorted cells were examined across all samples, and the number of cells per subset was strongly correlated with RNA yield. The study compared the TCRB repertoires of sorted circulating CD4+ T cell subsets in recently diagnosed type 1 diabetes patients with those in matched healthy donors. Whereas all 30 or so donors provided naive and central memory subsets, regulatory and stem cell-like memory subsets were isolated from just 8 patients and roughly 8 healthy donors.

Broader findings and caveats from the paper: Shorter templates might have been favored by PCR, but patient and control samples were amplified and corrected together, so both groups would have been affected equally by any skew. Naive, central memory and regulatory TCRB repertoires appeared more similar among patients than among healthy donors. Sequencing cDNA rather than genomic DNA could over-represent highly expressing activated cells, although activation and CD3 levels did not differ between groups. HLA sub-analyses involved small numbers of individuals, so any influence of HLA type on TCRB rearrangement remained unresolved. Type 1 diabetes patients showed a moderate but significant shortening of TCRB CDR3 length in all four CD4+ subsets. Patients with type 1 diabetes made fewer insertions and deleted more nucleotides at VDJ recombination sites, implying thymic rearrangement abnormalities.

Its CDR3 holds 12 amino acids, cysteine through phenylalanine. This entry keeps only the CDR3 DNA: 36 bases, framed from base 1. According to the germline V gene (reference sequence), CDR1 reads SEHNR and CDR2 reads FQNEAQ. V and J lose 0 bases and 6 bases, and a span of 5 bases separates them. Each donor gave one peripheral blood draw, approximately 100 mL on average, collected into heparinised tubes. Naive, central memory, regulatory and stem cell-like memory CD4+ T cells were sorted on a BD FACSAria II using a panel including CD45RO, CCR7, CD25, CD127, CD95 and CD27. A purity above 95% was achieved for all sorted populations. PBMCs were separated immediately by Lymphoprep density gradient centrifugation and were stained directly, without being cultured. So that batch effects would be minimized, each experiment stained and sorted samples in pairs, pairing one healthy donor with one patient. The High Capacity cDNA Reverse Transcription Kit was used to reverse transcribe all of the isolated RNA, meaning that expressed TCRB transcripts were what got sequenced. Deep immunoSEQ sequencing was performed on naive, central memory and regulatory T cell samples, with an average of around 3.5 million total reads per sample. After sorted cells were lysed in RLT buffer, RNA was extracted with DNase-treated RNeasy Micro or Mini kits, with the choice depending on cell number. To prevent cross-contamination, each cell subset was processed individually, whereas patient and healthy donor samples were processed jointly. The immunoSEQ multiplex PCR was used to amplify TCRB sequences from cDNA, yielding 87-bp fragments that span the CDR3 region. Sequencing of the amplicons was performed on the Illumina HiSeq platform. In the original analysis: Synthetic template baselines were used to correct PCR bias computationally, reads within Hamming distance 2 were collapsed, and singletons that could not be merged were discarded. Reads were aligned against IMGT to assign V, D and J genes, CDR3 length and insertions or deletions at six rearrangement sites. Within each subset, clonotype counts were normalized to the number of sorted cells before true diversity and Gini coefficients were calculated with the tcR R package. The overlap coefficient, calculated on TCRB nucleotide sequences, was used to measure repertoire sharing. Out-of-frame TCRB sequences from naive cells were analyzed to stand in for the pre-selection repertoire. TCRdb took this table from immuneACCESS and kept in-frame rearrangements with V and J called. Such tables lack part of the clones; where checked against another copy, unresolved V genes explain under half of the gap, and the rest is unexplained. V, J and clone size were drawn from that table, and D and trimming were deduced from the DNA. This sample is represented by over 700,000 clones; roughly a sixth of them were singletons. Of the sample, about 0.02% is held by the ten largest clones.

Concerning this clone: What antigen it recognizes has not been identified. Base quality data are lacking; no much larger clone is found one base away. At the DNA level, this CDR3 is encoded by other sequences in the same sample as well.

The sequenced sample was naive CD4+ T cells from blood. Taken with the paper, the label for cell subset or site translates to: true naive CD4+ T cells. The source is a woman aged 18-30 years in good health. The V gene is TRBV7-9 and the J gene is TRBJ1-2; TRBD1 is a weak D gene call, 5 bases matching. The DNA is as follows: TGTGCCAGCAGCTTAGCAGGGGATGGCTACACCTTC. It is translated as CASSLAGDGYTF.